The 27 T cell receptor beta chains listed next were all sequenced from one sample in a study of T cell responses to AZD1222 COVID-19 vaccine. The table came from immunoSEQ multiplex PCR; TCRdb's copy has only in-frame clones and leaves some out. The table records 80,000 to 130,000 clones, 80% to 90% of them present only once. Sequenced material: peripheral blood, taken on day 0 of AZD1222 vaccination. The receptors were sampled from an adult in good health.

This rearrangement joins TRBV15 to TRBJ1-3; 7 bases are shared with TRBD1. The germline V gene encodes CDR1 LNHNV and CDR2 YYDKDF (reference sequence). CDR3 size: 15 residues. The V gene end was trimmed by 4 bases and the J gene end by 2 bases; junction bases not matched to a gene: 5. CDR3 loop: CATSMGQSTGNTIYF. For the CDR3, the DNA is TGTGCCACCAGCATGGGACAGTCCACTGGAAACACCATATATTTT.

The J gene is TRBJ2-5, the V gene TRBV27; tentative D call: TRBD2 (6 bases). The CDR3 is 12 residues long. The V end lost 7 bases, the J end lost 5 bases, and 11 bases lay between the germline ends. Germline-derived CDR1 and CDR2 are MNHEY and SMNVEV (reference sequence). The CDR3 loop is CASMRRGETQYF. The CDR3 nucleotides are TGTGCCAGCATGAGGAGGGGTGAGACCCAGTACTTC.

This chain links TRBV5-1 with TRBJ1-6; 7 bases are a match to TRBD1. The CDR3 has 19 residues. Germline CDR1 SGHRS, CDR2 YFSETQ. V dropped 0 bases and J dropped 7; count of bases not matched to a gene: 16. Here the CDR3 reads CASSLGVTAPGTANSPLHF. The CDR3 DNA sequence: TGCGCCAGCAGCTTGGGAGTTACGGCGCCCGGGACAGCGAATTCACCCCTCCACTTT. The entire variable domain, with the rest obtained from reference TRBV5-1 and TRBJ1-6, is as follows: KAGVTQTPRYLIKTRGQQVTLSCSPISGHRSVSWYQQTPGQGLQFLFEYFSETQRNKGNFPGRFSGRQFSNSRSEMNVSTLELGDSALYLCASSLGVTAPGTANSPLHFGNGTRLTVT.

Here the CDR3 reads CASSLQTGGGRRETQYF. Written as DNA, the CDR3 is TGTGCCAGCAGCTTACAGACTGGGGGGGGCCGTAGGGAGACCCAGTACTTC. This chain uses TRBV7-2 with TRBJ2-5, with D maybe TRBD2 (7 bases). Trimming cost V 2 bases and J 5 bases, with 21 bases left between them. The CDR3 contains 17 residues. Germline CDR1 and CDR2: SGHTA and FQGNSA.

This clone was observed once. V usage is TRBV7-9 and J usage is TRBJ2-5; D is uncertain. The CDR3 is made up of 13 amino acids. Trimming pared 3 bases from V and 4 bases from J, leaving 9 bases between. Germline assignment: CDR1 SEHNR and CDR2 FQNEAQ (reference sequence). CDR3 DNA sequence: TGTGCCAGCAGCTTTGCTAGAGTAGAGACCCAGTACTTC. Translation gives CASSFARVETQYF.

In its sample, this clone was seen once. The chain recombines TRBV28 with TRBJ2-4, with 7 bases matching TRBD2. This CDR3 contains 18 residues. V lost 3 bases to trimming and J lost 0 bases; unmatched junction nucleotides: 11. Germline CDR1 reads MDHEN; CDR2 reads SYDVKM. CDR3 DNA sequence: TGTGCCAGCAGTTTGCATGGGAGGGGATTCCTAGCCAAAAACATTCAGTACTTC. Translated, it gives CASSLHGRGFLAKNIQYF.

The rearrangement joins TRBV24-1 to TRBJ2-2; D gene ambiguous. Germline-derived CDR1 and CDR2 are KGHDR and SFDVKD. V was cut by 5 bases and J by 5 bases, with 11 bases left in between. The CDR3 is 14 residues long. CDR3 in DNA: TGTGCCACCAGTGGCCAGCGAGATACCGGGGAGCTGTTTTTT. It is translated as CATSGQRDTGELFF.

The CDR3 sequence is CASSVSRATNEKLFF. For the CDR3, the DNA is TGTGCCAGCAGTGTGTCCCGTGCAACTAATGAAAAACTGTTTTTT. The chain is built from TRBV2 and TRBJ1-4; D unresolved. The CDR3 is made up of 15 amino acids. The germline gives CDR1 SNHLY, CDR2 FYNNEI. V was trimmed by 4 bases and J by 0 bases, leaving 9 bases between them.

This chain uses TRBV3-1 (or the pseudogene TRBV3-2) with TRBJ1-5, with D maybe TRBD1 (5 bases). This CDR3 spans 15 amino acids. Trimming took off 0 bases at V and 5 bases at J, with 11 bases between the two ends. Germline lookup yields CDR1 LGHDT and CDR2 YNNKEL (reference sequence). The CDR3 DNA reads TGTGCCAGCAGCCAAGACGCCAGGGTGGATCAGCCCCAGCATTTT. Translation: CASSQDARVDQPQHF.

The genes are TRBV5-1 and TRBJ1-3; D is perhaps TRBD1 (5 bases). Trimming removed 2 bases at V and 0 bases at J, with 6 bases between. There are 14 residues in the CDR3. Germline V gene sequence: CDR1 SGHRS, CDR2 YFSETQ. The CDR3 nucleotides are TGCGCCAGCAGCTTACAGGACTCTGGAAACACCATATATTTT. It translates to CASSLQDSGNTIYF.

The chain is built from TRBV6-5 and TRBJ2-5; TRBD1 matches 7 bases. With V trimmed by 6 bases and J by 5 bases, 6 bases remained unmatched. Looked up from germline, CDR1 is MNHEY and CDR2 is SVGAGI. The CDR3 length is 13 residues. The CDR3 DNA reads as TGTGCCAGCAGACAGGGGAGCCGGGAGACCCAGTACTTC. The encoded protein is CASRQGSRETQYF.

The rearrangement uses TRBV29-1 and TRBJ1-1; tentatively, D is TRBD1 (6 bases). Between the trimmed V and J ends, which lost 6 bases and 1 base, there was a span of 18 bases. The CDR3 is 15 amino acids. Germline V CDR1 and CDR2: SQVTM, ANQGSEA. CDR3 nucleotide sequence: TGCAGCGTCACACGACAGGAGAGTGGGAACACTGAAGCTTTCTTT. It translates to CSVTRQESGNTEAFF.

DNA of the CDR3: TGTGCCAGCAGTGATTTTCCCGCAGGTGGCTACACCTTC. This translates into CASSDFPAGGYTF. The chain couples TRBV6-1 to TRBJ1-2; D unresolved. V lost 3 bases and J 7 bases, leaving 12 bases between the germline ends. CDR1 is MNHNS and CDR2 is SASEGT in the germline V gene. CDR3 length: 13 amino acids.

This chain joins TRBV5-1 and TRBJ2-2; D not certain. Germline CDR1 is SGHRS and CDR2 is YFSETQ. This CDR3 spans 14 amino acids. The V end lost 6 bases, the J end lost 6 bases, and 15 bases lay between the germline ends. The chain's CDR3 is CASTLIEGAGELFF. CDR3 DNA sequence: TGCGCCAGCACCCTCATTGAAGGCGCCGGGGAGCTGTTTTTT.

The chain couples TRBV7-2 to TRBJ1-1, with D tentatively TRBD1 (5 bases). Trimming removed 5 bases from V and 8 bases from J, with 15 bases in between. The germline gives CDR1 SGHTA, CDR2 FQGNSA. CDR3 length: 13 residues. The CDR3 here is CASSTLGRGEAFF. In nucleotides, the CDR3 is TGTGCCAGCAGCACGTTGGGGCGCGGGGAAGCTTTCTTT.

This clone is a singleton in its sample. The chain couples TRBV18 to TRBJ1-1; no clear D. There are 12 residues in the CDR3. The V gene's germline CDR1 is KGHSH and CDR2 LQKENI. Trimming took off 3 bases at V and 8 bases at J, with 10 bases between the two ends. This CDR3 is CASSPRANEAFF. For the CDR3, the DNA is TGTGCCAGCTCACCCCGGGCCAACGAAGCTTTCTTT.

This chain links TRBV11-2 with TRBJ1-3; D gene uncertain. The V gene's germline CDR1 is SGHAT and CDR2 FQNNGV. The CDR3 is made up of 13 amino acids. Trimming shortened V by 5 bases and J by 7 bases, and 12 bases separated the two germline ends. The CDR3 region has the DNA TGTGCCAGCAGCGACCAAAGGTCGAACACCATATATTTT. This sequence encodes CASSDQRSNTIYF.

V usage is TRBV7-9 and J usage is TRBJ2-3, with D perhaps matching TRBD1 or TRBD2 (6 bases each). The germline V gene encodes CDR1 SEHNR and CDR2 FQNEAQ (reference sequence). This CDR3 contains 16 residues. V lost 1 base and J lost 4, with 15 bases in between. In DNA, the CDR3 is TGTGCCAGCAGCTTAGTCGAGGGGGGACCCCCAGATACGCAGTATTTT. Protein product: CASSLVEGGPPDTQYF.

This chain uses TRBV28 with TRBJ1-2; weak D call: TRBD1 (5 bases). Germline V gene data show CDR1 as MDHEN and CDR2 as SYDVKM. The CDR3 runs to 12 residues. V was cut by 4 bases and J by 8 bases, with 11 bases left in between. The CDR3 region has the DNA TGTGCCAGCAGTTCCTTGACAGCCGGCTACACCTTC. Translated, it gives CASSSLTAGYTF.

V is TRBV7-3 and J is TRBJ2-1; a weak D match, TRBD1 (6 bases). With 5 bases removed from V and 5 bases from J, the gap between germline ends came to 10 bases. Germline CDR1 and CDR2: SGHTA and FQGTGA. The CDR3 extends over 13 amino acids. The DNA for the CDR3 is TGTGCCAGCAGCCCAGACAGGAACAATGAGCAGTTCTTC. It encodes CASSPDRNNEQFF.

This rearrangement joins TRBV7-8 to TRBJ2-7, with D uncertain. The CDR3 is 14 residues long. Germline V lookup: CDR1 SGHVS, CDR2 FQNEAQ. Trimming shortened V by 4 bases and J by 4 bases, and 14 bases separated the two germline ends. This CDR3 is CASSYPPGGYEQYF. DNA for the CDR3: TGTGCCAGCAGCTACCCACCGGGTGGGTACGAGCAGTACTTC.

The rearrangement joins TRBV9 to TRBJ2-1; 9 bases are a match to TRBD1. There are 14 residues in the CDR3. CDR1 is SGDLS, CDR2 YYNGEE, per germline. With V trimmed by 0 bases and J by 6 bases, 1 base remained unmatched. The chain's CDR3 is CASSVDRGRNEQFF. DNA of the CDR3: TGTGCCAGCAGCGTAGACAGGGGGCGCAATGAGCAGTTCTTC.

This chain's CDR3 is CASSRDWGGYEQYF. CDR3 bases: TGTGCCAGTAGTCGGGACTGGGGGGGCTACGAGCAGTACTTC. The J gene is TRBJ2-7, the V gene TRBV19; 7 bases fit TRBD2. The CDR3 spans 14 residues. V lost 5 bases, J lost 3 bases, and 7 bases stayed unmatched. CDR1 and CDR2 (germline): LNHDA, SQIVND (reference sequence).

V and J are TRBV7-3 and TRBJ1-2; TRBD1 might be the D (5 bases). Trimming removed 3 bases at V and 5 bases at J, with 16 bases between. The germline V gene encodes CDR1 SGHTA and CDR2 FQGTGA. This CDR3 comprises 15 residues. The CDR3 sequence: CASSLGRGSQYGYTF. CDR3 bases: TGTGCCAGCAGCTTGGGAAGGGGCTCTCAGTATGGCTACACCTTC.

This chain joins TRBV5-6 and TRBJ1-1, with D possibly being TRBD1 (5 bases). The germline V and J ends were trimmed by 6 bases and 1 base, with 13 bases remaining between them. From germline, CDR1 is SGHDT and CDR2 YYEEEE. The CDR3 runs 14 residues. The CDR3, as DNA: TGTGCCAGCACCGCGGTTGGGGGGAACACTGAAGCTTTCTTT. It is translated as CASTAVGGNTEAFF.

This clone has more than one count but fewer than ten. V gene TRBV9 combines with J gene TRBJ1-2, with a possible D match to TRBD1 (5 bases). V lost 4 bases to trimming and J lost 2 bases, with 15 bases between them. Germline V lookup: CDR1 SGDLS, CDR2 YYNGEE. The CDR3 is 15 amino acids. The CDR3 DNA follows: TGTGCCAGCAGCCCAGGAGGGGCCCCAAACTATGGCTACACCTTC. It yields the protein CASSPGGAPNYGYTF.

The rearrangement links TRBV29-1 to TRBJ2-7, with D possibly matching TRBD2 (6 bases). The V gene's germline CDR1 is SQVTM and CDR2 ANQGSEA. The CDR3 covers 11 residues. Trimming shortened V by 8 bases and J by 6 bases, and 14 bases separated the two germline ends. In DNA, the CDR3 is TGCAGCTACGGGACTGGGGGCGAGCAGTACTTC. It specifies CSYGTGGEQYF.